This TCR beta chain was sequenced for a study of regulatory dendritic cells for organ transplantation. Assay: immunoSEQ multiplex PCR; the TCRdb copy retains only in-frame clones and omits some. The sample carries roughly 30,000 clones, 82% recorded once. Naive CD45RA+ and memory CD45RO+ CD4+ or CD8+ T cells were FACS-sorted. There are 15 residues in the CDR3. The germline V gene has CDR1 SGHKS and CDR2 YYEKEE (reference sequence). The V and J ends lost 1 base and 4 bases, in that order; junction bases with no gene match: 7. Of note for this clone: The antigen is undetermined.

Study-level results: Memory CD8+ T cells were the most oligoclonal; naive cells were highly diverse.

This chain joins TRBV5-5 and TRBJ1-1, with 7 bases aligning to TRBD1. Sequencing was carried out using naive CD8+ T cells from blood. Noted subset: CD45RA+ naive T cells. This sequence was found in a human donor in good health. The CDR3 loop reads CASSLLGPGGTEAFF. CDR3 DNA sequence: TGTGCCAGCAGCTTGTTAGGGCCAGGGGGCACTGAAGCTTTCTTT. The full variable domain, in which reference TRBV5-5 and TRBJ1-1 provide the parts outside the CDR3, is DAGVTQSPTHLIKTRGQQVTLRCSPISGHKSVSWYQQVLGQGPQFIFQYYEKEERGRGNFPDRFSARQFPNYSSELNVNALLLGDSALYLCASSLLGPGGTEAFFGQGTRLTVV.